The source of this TCR beta chain is a study of blood T cell repertoires in COVID-19. At the level of the study: Sites in the United States, Italy and Spain provided acute and convalescent COVID-19 samples.

Repertoires were generated with immunoSEQ multiplex PCR, while TCRdb's copy carries only in-frame clones and drops some. Of tens of thousands of clones detected, about 80% appear once; the ten largest clones hold 15% to 20%. CDR3 length equals 14 residues. CDR1 is MNHNS and CDR2 is SASEGT in the germline V gene. V was shortened by 0 bases and J by 4 bases, with 10 bases between the two germline ends. The sequenced sample was peripheral blood. This TCR was sampled from an elderly woman with acute or convalescent COVID-19. This rearrangement joins TRBV6-1 to TRBJ2-7; D perhaps matches TRBD2 (5 bases). Written as DNA, the CDR3 is TGTGCCAGCAGTGAAGCGCAGAGGAGGTACGAGCAGTACTTC. This translates into CASSEAQRRYEQYF.